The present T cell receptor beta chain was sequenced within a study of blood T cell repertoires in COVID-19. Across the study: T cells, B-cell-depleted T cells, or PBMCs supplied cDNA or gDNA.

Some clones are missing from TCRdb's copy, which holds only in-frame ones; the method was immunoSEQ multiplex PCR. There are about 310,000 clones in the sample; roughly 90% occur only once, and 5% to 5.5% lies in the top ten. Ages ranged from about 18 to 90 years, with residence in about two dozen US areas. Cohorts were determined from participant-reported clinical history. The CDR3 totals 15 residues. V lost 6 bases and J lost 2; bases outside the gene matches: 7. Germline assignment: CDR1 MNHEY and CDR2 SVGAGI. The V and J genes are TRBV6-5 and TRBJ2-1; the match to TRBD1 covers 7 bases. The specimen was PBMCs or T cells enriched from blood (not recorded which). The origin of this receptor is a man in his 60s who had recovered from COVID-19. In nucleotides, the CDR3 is TGTGCCAGCAGCCTTGACAGGGCTGCCTACAATGAGCAGTTCTTC. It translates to CASSLDRAAYNEQFF.